The source of this TCR beta chain is a study of shared clonotypes between healthy human individuals. The repertoire was sequenced with immunoSEQ multiplex PCR; TCRdb's copy has only in-frame clones and lacks some. This table has 2 million to 2.5 million clones, 93% appearing once. Germline CDR1 reads SGHRS; CDR2 reads YFSETQ. This CDR3 contains 16 residues. V shed 4 bases, J shed 7 bases, and the junction held 7 bases outside the gene matches. Sequences were obtained from naive CD4+ T cells from PBMCs. The subset denotes: CD45RA+ positively selected. The V and J genes are TRBV5-1 and TRBJ2-1, with TRBD2 matching 14 bases. This receptor was obtained from a man aged 18 to 29 in good health. Some clones in this sample may be carry-over from other donors' samples. CDR3: CASSPLTSGRGNEQFF. DNA of the CDR3: TGCGCCAGCAGCCCCCTGACTAGCGGGAGGGGGAATGAGCAGTTCTTC. Complete variable domain (other parts from reference TRBV5-1 and TRBJ2-1): KAGVTQTPRYLIKTRGQQVTLSCSPISGHRSVSWYQQTPGQGLQFLFEYFSETQRNKGNFPGRFSGRQFSNSRSEMNVSTLELGDSALYLCASSPLTSGRGNEQFFGPGTRLTVL.